In its sample, the clone carrying this TCR beta chain was seen many times. The CDR3 is 14 residues long. Deletions cut 0 bases from V and 4 bases from J, with 12 bases between. Germline CDR1 reads DFQATT; CDR2 reads SNEGSKA (reference sequence). This record comes from a study of Graves' ophthalmopathy and Graves' hyperthyroidism. About the study: Before any treatment, peripheral blood was taken at the initial diagnosis.

For donors with ophthalmopathy, the disease showed moderate-to-severe activity, reached CAS ≥3 and NOSPECS ≥4, and had lasted under 3 months. Exclusion applied to patients with other autoimmune diseases, uncontrolled infections, pregnancy or lactation. Beta-chain TCR CDR3 regions were amplified from RNA transcripts. A first-round RT-PCR used HTBI primers, followed by a second-round multiplex PCR. TCRdb called the multiplex PCR reads again in MiXCR, with one record for every CDR3 protein. The repertoire holds about 640,000 distinct CDR3 sequences, with just over 40% as singletons. Sequenced material: peripheral blood. This clonotype was sampled from an adult man with Graves' ophthalmopathy. This chain joins TRBV20-1 and TRBJ1-1, with unresolved D. DNA of the CDR3: TGCAGTGCTAGAGATCCGGGGTTGGTCACTGAAGCTTTCTTT. It yields the protein CSARDPGLVTEAFF.